This T cell receptor beta chain comes out of a study of shared clonotypes between healthy human individuals. Study information: Contributing individuals were two females and a few males aged 18 to 49. Study-wide results and caveats: Generally, naive subsets came out with larger estimated richness than memory subsets.

The protocol was immunoSEQ multiplex PCR, while the TCRdb copy is restricted to in-frame clones and leaves out a portion. The sample includes some 2,000,000 clones, 90% to 95% of them seen just once. This clone showed up just once. Its antigen is not identified. Trimming left V 1 base short and J 0 bases short, with 14 bases between. The CDR3 contains 17 residues. Looked up from germline, CDR1 is SGHRS and CDR2 is YFSETQ. The V call is TRBV5-1, the J call TRBJ1-3, with D perhaps matching TRBD1 (5 bases). Sequencing used naive CD4+ T cells sorted from blood. Subset specified: CD45RA+ positively selected. The receptor was isolated from a man aged 18 to 29 in good health. The CDR3: CASSLSPGPSSGNTIYF. CDR3 DNA: TGCGCCAGCAGCTTGAGTCCAGGGCCCAGCTCTGGAAACACCATATATTTT.